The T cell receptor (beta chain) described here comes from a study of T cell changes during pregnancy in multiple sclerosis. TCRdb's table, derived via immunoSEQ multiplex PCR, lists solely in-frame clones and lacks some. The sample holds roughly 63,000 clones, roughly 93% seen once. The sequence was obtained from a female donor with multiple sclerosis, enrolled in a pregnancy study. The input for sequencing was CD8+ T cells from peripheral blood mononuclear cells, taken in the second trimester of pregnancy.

The CDR3 bases are TGTGCCAGCAGGGGGGACAACGCCTACAATGAGCAGTTCTTC. Protein product: CASRGDNAYNEQFF. The chain joins TRBV2 to TRBJ2-1; D may be TRBD1 (6 bases). The CDR3 extends over 14 amino acids. Germline V gene data show CDR1 as SNHLY and CDR2 as FYNNEI. Trimming pared 6 bases from V and 2 bases from J, leaving 11 bases between.